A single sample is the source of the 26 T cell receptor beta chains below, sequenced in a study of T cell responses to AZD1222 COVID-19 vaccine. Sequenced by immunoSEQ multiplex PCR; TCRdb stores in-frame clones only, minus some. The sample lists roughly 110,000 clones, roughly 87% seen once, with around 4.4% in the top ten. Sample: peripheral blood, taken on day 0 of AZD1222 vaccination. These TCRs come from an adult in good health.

Here the CDR3 DNA reads TGTGCCAGCAGCTTAGTCGGGAGAGATCAGCCCCAGCATTTT. It is translated as CASSLVGRDQPQHF. J is TRBJ1-5 and V is TRBV7-2, with no clear D. There are 14 residues in the CDR3. The germline V gene encodes CDR1 SGHTA and CDR2 FQGNSA. The V gene lost 1 base and the J gene lost 5 bases, with 9 bases spanning the gap.

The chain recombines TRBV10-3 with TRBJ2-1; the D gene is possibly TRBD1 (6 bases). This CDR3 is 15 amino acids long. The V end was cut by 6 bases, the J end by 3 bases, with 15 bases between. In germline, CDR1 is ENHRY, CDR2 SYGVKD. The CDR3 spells CAISMTGSFYNEQFF. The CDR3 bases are TGTGCCATCAGCATGACAGGCTCTTTCTACAATGAGCAGTTCTTC.

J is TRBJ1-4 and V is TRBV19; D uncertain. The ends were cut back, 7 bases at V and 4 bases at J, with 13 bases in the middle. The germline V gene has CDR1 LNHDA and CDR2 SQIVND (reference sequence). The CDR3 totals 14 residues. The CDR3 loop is CASTEGTINEKLFF. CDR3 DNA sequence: TGTGCCAGTACCGAGGGAACTATTAATGAAAAACTGTTTTTT.

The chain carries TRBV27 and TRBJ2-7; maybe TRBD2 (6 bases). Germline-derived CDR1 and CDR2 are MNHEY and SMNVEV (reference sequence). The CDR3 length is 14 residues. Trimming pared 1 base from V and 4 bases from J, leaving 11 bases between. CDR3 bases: TGTGCCAGCAGTTTATTTAGCGGAGCTTACGAGCAGTACTTC. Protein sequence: CASSLFSGAYEQYF.

This CDR3 reads CASSQMGVQVEAFF. CDR3 coding DNA: TGTGCCAGCAGCCAAATGGGGGTACAGGTTGAAGCTTTCTTT. The chain couples TRBV3-1 (or the pseudogene TRBV3-2) to TRBJ1-1; perhaps TRBD1 as D (5 bases). CDR1 and CDR2 (germline): LGHDT, YNNKEL (reference sequence). CDR3 length: 14 amino acids. V shed 2 bases and J shed 7 bases, with 14 bases lying between them.

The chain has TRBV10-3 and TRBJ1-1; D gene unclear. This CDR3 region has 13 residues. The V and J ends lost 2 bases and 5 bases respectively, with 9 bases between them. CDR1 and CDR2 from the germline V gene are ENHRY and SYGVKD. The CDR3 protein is CAISEAERTEAFF. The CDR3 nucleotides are TGTGCCATCAGTGAGGCGGAACGAACTGAAGCTTTCTTT.

The CDR3: CATSDRTARVAQYF. In DNA form, the CDR3 reads TGTGCCACCAGTGATCGGACCGCCCGGGTGGCCCAGTACTTC. This sequence joins TRBV24-1 and TRBJ2-5, with no clear D. Germline loops: CDR1 KGHDR, CDR2 SFDVKD. Between the trimmed V and J ends, which lost 3 bases and 9 bases, there was a span of 16 bases. The CDR3 is made up of 14 amino acids.

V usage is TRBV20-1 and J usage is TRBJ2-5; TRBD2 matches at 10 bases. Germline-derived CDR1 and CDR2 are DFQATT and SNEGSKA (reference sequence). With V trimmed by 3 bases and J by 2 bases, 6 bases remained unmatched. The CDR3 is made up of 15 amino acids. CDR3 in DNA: TGCAGTGCTAGTCCCCTAGCGGGGGTACAAGAGACCCAGTACTTC. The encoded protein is CSASPLAGVQETQYF.

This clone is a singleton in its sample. The DNA for the CDR3 is TGTGCCACCAACGCTGTTTTGGGTTCTGGAAACACCATATATTTT. It yields the protein CATNAVLGSGNTIYF. The chain employs TRBV24-1 and TRBJ1-3; D is unresolved. This CDR3 has 15 amino acids. Per germline, CDR1 KGHDR and CDR2 SFDVKD. With 8 bases removed from V and 1 base from J, the gap between germline ends came to 14 bases.

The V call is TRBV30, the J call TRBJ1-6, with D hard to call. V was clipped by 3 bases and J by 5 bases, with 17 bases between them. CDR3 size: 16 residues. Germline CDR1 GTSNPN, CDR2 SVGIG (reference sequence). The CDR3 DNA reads TGTGCCTGGAGGGGGTTAGGCAGACTACATAATTCACCCCTCCACTTT. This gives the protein CAWRGLGRLHNSPLHF. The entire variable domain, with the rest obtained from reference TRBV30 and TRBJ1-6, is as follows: SQTIHQWPATLVQPVGSPLSLECTVEGTSNPNLYWYRQAAGRGLQLLFYSVGIGQISSEVPQNLSASRPQDRQFILSSKKLLLSDSGFYLCAWRGLGRLHNSPLHFGNGTRLTVT.

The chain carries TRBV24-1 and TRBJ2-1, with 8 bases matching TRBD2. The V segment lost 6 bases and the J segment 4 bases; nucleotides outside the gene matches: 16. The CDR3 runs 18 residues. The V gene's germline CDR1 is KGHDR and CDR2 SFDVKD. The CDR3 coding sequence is TGTGCCACCAGTTCCGGGAGGGCCCTCGATCGGGTGTACAATGAGCAGTTCTTC. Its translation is CATSSGRALDRVYNEQFF.

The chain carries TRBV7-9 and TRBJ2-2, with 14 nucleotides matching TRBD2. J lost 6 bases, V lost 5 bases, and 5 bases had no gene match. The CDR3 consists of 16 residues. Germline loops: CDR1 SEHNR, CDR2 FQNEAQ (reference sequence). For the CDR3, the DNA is TGTGCCAGCAGCACCCCGGGACTAGCGGGAGCCGGGGAGCTGTTTTTT. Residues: CASSTPGLAGAGELFF.

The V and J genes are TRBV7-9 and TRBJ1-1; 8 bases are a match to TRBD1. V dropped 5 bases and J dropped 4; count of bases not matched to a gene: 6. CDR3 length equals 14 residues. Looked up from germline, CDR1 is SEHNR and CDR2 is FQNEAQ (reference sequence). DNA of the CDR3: TGTGCCAGCAGCAAGTTTACAGGGGGCACTGAAGCTTTCTTT. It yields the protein CASSKFTGGTEAFF.

The DNA of the CDR3 is TGTGCCAGCAGCGAACCGGGACAGGGGGAGACCCAGTACTTC. Protein: CASSEPGQGETQYF. This chain connects TRBV3-1 (or the pseudogene TRBV3-2) to TRBJ2-5; TRBD1 aligns across 10 bases. Germline V gives CDR1 LGHDT, CDR2 YNNKEL (reference sequence). After removal of 5 bases from V and 5 bases from J, the junction contained 5 bases not matched to a gene. This CDR3 is built from 14 residues.

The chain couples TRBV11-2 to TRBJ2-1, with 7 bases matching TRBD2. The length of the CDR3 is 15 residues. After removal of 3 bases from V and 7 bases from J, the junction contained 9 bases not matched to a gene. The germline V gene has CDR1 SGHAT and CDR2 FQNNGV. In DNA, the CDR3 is TGTGCCAGCAGCTTTGGACTAGGACAAGGTAATGAGCAGTTCTTC. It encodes CASSFGLGQGNEQFF.

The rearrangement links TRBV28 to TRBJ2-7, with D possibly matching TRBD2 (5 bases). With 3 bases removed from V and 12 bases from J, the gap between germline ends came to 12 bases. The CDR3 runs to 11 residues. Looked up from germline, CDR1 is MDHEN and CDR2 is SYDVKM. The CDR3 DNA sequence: TGTGCCAGCAGTTTCAGCGGCCCCATGTACTTC. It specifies CASSFSGPMYF.

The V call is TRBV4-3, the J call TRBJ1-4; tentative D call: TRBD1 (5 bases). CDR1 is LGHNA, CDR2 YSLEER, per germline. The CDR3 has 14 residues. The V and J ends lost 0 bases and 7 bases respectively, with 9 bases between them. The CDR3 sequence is CASSQDGQGEKLFF. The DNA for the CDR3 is TGCGCCAGCAGCCAAGATGGTCAGGGTGAAAAACTGTTTTTT.

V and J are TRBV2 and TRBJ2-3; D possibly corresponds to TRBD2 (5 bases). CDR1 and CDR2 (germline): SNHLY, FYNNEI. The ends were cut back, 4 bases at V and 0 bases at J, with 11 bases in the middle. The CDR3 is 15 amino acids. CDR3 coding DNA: TGTGCCAGCAGTGTTGATCGGGGAAGCACAGATACGCAGTATTTT. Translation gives CASSVDRGSTDTQYF.

Here the CDR3 reads CASKGVLTNSPLHF. The CDR3 DNA reads TGTGCCAGTAAGGGGGTACTGACTAATTCACCCCTCCACTTT. The rearrangement joins TRBV19 to TRBJ1-6; TRBD1 is a possible D gene (6 bases). The germline V gene has CDR1 LNHDA and CDR2 SQIVND (reference sequence). The ends were cut back, 7 bases at V and 6 bases at J, with 13 bases in the middle. CDR3 length: 14 amino acids. The full variable domain, with the rest looked up from reference TRBV19 and TRBJ1-6, is DGGITQSPKYLFRKEGQNVTLSCEQNLNHDAMYWYRQDPGQGLRLIYYSQIVNDFQKGDIAEGYSVSREKKESFPLTVTSAQKNPTAFYLCASKGVLTNSPLHFGNGTRLTVT.

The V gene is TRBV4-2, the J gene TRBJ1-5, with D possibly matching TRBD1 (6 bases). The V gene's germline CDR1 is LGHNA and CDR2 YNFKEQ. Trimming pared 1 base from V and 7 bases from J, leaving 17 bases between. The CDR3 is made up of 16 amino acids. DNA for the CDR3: TGTGCCAGCAGCCAAGCGGGTGCCGGGACACAACAGCCCCAGCATTTT. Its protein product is CASSQAGAGTQQPQHF.

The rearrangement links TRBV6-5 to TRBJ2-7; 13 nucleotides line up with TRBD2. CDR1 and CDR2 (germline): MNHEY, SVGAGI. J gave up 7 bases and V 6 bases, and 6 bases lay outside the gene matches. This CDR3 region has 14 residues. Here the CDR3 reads CASSSLAGGGEQYF. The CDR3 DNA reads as TGTGCCAGCAGCTCACTAGCGGGAGGGGGAGAGCAGTACTTC.

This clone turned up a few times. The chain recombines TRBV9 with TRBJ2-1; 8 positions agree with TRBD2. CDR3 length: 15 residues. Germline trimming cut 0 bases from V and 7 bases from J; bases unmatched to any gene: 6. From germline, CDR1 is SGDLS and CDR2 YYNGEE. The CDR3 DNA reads TGTGCCAGCAGCGTAGATCACGGGAGGGCGAATGAGCAGTTCTTC. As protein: CASSVDHGRANEQFF.

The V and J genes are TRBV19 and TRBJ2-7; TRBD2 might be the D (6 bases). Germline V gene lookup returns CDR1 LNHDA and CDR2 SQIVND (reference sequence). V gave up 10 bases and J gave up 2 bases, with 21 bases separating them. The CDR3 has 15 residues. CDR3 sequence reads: CAINMGLLSAYEQYF. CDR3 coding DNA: TGTGCCATAAATATGGGACTCCTCTCCGCCTACGAGCAGTACTTC.

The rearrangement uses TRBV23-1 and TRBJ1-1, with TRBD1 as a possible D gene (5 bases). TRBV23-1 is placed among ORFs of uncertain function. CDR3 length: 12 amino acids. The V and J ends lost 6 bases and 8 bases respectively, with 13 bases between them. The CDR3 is CASRKVGGEAFF. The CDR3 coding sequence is TGCGCCAGCAGGAAAGTCGGGGGGGAAGCTTTCTTT.

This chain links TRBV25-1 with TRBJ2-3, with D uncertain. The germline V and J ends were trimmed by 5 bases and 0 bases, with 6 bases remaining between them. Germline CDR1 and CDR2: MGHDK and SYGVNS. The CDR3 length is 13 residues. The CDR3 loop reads CASSLHSTDTQYF. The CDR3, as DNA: TGTGCCAGCAGTTTACATAGCACAGATACGCAGTATTTT. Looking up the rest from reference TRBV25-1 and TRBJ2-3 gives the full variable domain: EADIYQTPRYLVIGTGKKITLECSQTMGHDKMYWYQQDPGMELHLIHYSYGVNSTEKGDLSSESTVSRIRTEHFPLTLESARPSHTSQYLCASSLHSTDTQYFGPGTRLTVL.

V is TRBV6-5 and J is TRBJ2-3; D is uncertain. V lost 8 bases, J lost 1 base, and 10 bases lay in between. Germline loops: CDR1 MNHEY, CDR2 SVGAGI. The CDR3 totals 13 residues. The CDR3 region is CASASGRTDTQYF. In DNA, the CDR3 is TGTGCCAGCGCTAGTGGGCGCACAGATACGCAGTATTTT.